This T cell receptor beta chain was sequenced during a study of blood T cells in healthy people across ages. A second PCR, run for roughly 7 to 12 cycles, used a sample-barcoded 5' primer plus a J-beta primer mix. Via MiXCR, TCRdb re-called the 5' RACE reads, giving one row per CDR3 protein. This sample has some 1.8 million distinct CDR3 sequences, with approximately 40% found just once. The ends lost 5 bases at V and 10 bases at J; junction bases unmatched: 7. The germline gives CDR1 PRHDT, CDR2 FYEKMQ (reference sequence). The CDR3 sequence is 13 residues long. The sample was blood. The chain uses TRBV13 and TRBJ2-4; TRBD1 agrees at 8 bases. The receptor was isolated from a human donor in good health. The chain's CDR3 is CASSPDRGPIQYF. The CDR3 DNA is TGTGCCAGCAGCCCCGACAGGGGTCCTATTCAGTACTTC. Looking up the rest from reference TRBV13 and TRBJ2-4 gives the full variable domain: AAGVIQSPRHLIKEKRETATLKCYPIPRHDTVYWYQQGPGQDPQFLISFYEKMQSDKGSIPDRFSAQQFSDYHSELNMSSLELGDSALYFCASSPDRGPIQYFGAGTRLSVL.